These 28 T cell receptor beta chains originate from one sample sequenced in a study of tumor-infiltrating lymphocytes in primary liver carcinoma (TCRdb year 2017). Without any cell sorting, total RNA and DNA were extracted together from around 20-30 mg of bulk tissue using the AllPrep DNA/RNA mini kit. TCRdb lists the instrument as Illumina HiSeq 2500. TCRbeta-specific cDNA was reverse-transcribed from about 0.45 ug total RNA using a constant-region primer and ProtoScript II reverse transcriptase. The TCRbeta libraries were prepared through three rounds of nested multiplex PCR following a slightly modified ARM-PCR procedure. Each of the first two PCR rounds ran for about 10 cycles and used multiplex TRBV1-TRBV30 forward primers together with a Cbeta reverse primer. TCRdb's own reprocessing of the public reads used fastp at Q25 and MiXCR and kept productive beta chains. CDR3 protein duplicates are merged, each entry listing the most common genes and DNA. The sample has 50,000 to 60,000 distinct CDR3 sequences on record, approximately 80% of them singletons. The ten top clones hold around a quarter of the sample.

The specimen sequenced was liver tumor tissue from sampling region 5. Reading the label with the study, this specimen's cell subset or site is: tumor region T5, tumor centre. Receptor source: a man in his forties with primary liver carcinoma and hepatitis B virus infection.

With regard to this clonotype: One end of the junction varies from germline; a read error may be responsible. This sequence joins TRBV11-1 and TRBJ2-4, with D perhaps given as TRBD1 or TRBD2 (5 bases each). The CDR3 extends over 17 amino acids. Germline V gene sequence: CDR1 SGHAT, CDR2 FQDESV (reference sequence). The CDR3 is CARSPPGQGASKNIQYF. The CDR3 coding sequence is TGTGCCCGCAGCCCTCCGGGGCAGGGAGCATCAAAAAACATTCAGTACTTC.

On this clonotype itself: At one end the junction does not follow the germline gene, possibly because of a read error. J is TRBJ2-1 and V is TRBV14; a weak D match, TRBD1 (5 bases). Germline CDR1 SGHDN, CDR2 FVKESK. This CDR3 is built from 17 residues. The CDR3 DNA follows: TGTGCCAGTAGCCACAGACAGCTTTCGAATGTACCCAATAAGCAGTTCTTC. This codes for CASSHRQLSNVPNKQFF.

The J gene is TRBJ2-7, the V gene TRBV6-2 or TRBV6-3; 7 nucleotides line up with TRBD2. The CDR3 has 15 residues. CDR1 and CDR2 (germline): MNHEY, SVGEGT. Trimming took 3 bases from V and 3 from J; bases not matched to a gene: 8. The CDR3 protein is CASSYKPSGYYEQYF. DNA of the CDR3: TGTGCCAGCAGTTATAAGCCTAGCGGATACTACGAGCAGTACTTC.

The chain links TRBV29-1 to TRBJ1-1, with D possibly being TRBD1 (6 bases). The germline V gene has CDR1 SQVTM and CDR2 ANQGSEA. CDR3 length equals 15 residues. Trimming removed 2 bases at V and 1 base at J, with 14 bases between. The CDR3 DNA sequence: TGCAGCGTTGAACGAGGGGACACAGAGAACACTGAAGCTTTCTTT. Translating gives CSVERGDTENTEAFF.

Comments on this clonotype: This CDR3 is missing its conserved last phenylalanine or tryptophan, likely due to a read error. The V and J genes are TRBV4-1 and TRBJ1-5; 9 bases are a match to TRBD1. CDR1 and CDR2 from the germline V gene are MGHRA and YSYEKL. The CDR3 runs 15 residues. Here the CDR3 DNA reads TGCGCCAGCAACCAACGGGACAGGGCCAATCAGCCCCAGCATTTA. Translating it yields CASNQRDRANQPQHL.

The chain employs TRBV2 and TRBJ2-7; D remains ambiguous. Germline CDR1 SNHLY, CDR2 FYNNEI. CDR3 length: 14 amino acids. Trimming took off 1 base at V and 7 bases at J, with 14 bases between the two ends. The chain's CDR3 is CASSEGIMTTEQYF. CDR3 in DNA: TGTGCCAGCAGTGAAGGAATTATGACAACTGAGCAGTACTTC.

The chain employs TRBV11-2 and TRBJ2-7; 12 bases line up with TRBD2. J was trimmed by 8 bases and V by 4 bases; bases with no gene match: 6. Looked up from germline, CDR1 is SGHAT and CDR2 is FQNNGV. This CDR3 is built from 14 residues. In nucleotides, the CDR3 is TGTGCCAGCAGCTCCGGACTAGCGGGAATCAAGCAGTACTTC. The encoded protein is CASSSGLAGIKQYF.

About this clonotype: An end of the junction does not agree with germline; a read error may underlie this. The chain employs TRBV11-2 and TRBJ2-6; 7 nucleotides agree with TRBD1. This CDR3 has 21 amino acids. The germline gives CDR1 SGHAT, CDR2 FQNNGV. In DNA form, the CDR3 reads TGTGTCAGCAGCATGTGGGGAGACAGGGCCATCTCCCTCTCTGGGGCCAACGTCCTGACTTTC. Protein product: CVSSMWGDRAISLSGANVLTF. The whole variable domain, remainder taken from reference TRBV11-2 and TRBJ2-6, is EAGVAQSPRYKIIEKRQSVAFWCNPISGHATLYWYQQILGQGPKLLIQFQNNGVVDDSQLPKDRFSAERLKGVDSTLKIQPAKLEDSAVYLCVSSMWGDRAISLSGANVLTFGAGSRLTVL.

Worth noting for this clonotype: Mismatch with germline at one junction end may stem from a read error. This sequence joins TRBV5-4 and TRBJ2-7; 8 bases are shared with TRBD1. CDR1 and CDR2 (germline): SGHNT, YYREEE (reference sequence). The CDR3 contains 13 residues. CDR3 bases: TGTGCCTGCAGCGGACAGGGCTCCTACGAGCGGTACTTC. Residues: CACSGQGSYERYF.

The chain is built from TRBV11-1 and TRBJ2-7; tentative D call: TRBD1 (6 bases). Germline values: CDR1 SGHAT, CDR2 FQDESV (reference sequence). V was shortened by 3 bases and J by 0 bases, with 18 bases between the two germline ends. CDR3 length: 17 residues. The CDR3 coding sequence is TGTGCCAGCAGCTTGGGGGCTGCGGGTGAAAGCTCCTACGAGCAGTACTTC. It specifies CASSLGAAGESSYEQYF.

This sequence joins TRBV11-2 and TRBJ2-7, with 10 bases fitting TRBD2. CDR1 and CDR2 (germline): SGHAT, FQNNGV. This CDR3 spans 20 amino acids. The CDR3, as DNA: TGTGTCAGTAGCTTGAGGGAGGGGATGACTAGCGGGCTCAGCTCCTACGAGCAGTACTTC. It codes for CVSSLREGMTSGLSSYEQYF.

Worth noting for this clonotype: Here the CDR3 omits its conserved ending phenylalanine or tryptophan, so a read error is the likely source. The rearrangement joins TRBV25-1 to TRBJ2-1; TRBD2 aligns across 9 bases. The CDR3 is 14 residues long. The germline V gene has CDR1 MGHDK and CDR2 SYGVNS. With 3 bases clipped from V and 12 bases from J, the junction kept 9 bases outside the gene matches. CDR3 residues: CASSEGSGRSGQFL. Here the CDR3 DNA reads TGTGCCAGCAGTGAGGGAAGCGGGAGGAGTGGGCAGTTCCTC.

The gene calls are TRBV14 and TRBJ2-7; 7 bases map to TRBD2. V gave up 2 bases and J gave up 2 bases; unmatched junction bases: 6. Per the germline V gene, CDR1 is SGHDN and CDR2 is FVKESK. This CDR3 has 15 residues. Written as DNA, the CDR3 is TGTGCCAGCAGCCAATATAGCGGGTTTACCTACGAGCAGTACTTC. Amino acid sequence: CASSQYSGFTYEQYF.

For this clonotype: A much larger clone differs from this one at a single base, so this may be a read error. As the CDR3 is not closed by the conserved phenylalanine or tryptophan, this likely results from a read error. The chain carries TRBV11-2 and TRBJ2-1, with D tentatively TRBD1 or TRBD2 (6 bases each). The germline gives CDR1 SGHAT, CDR2 FQNNGV. There are 14 residues in the CDR3. V was clipped by 9 bases and J by 2 bases, with 14 bases between them. The CDR3 sequence is CASRGGSPYNEQFL. CDR3 DNA: TGTGCCAGTAGAGGGGGGAGCCCCTACAATGAGCAGTTCCTC.

Ten or more counts support this clonotype. The chain employs TRBV28 and TRBJ2-3; 8 nucleotides agree with TRBD2. Germline CDR1 MDHEN, CDR2 SYDVKM. The CDR3 loop spans 13 amino acids. Trimming took 6 bases from V and 3 from J; bases not matched to a gene: 2. This CDR3 is CASRREVTDTQYF. The CDR3 DNA reads TGTGCCAGCAGGCGGGAGGTGACAGATACGCAGTATTTT.

Comment on this clonotype: At one end, the junction sequence differs from germline, possibly due to a read error. The rearrangement links TRBV6-2 or TRBV6-3 to TRBJ2-5, with 7 bases that match TRBD1. Germline V CDR1 and CDR2: MNHEY, SVGEGT. The CDR3 has 15 residues. CDR3: CASSATTGTQETQYF. CDR3 sequence (DNA): TGTGCCAGCAGTGCCACGACAGGGACCCAAGAGACTCAGTACTTC.

Concerning this clonotype itself: At one end the junction does not follow the germline gene, possibly because of a read error. This rearrangement joins TRBV6-6 to TRBJ1-2; 7 nucleotides align to TRBD1. CDR1 MNHNY and CDR2 SVGAGI come from the germline V gene (reference sequence). The CDR3 runs 16 residues. The CDR3 nucleotides read TGTGCTAGCAGTTCTAGGCGGGACAGCTATAACTATGGGTACACCTTC. It encodes CASSSRRDSYNYGYTF.

Details on this clonotype: Lacking the conserved final phenylalanine or tryptophan, this CDR3 likely reflects a read error. V and J are TRBV29-1 and TRBJ2-1; 14 positions match TRBD2. The CDR3 is made up of 15 amino acids. J gave up 7 bases and V 4 bases, and 6 bases lay outside the gene matches. Germline CDR1 reads SQVTM; CDR2 reads ANQGSEA. The DNA for the CDR3 is TGCAGCGTTGGACTAGCGGGAGGGTTATATAATGAGCAGTTCTTA. This sequence encodes CSVGLAGGLYNEQFL.

With regard to this clonotype: The final CDR3 position lacks the conserved phenylalanine or tryptophan, pointing to a likely read error. The DNA is omitted, as the CDR3 cannot be located on it reliably, and the CDR3 follows TCRdb's listing. The chain carries TRBV11-1 and TRBJ2-4; the D call of TRBD2 is as the table states it, not checked on the DNA. CDR1 SGHAT and CDR2 FQDESV come from the germline V gene (reference sequence). The CDR3 is 17 amino acids in total, end residues counted. The CDR3 loop is CASSIPGTSGTKNNRYL.

Comment on this clonotype: Because the CDR3 is missing its conserved closing phenylalanine or tryptophan, this is likely a read error. The chain uses TRBV5-5 and TRBJ2-4; D is uncertain. CDR1 SGHKS and CDR2 YYEKEE come from the germline V gene (reference sequence). The CDR3 is 15 residues long. Deletions cut 0 bases from V and 0 bases from J, with 7 bases between. The CDR3 protein is CASSLGSIAKNIQYL. The CDR3 DNA reads as TGTGCCAGCAGCTTGGGAAGTATAGCCAAAAACATTCAGTACTTG.

As concerns this clonotype: The junction does not match germline at one end; this may be a read error. The V gene is TRBV4-1, the J gene TRBJ2-7, with D tentatively TRBD2 (6 bases). There are 15 residues in the CDR3. Germline V lookup: CDR1 MGHRA, CDR2 YSYEKL. The CDR3 here is CASSQDKALAMTRCF. The CDR3 region has the DNA TGCGCCAGCAGCCAAGATAAGGCACTAGCCATGACGCGGTGCTTC.

This chain uses TRBV11-2 with TRBJ1-1; unclear D gene. V was shortened by 6 bases and J by 1 base, with 12 bases between the two germline ends. The CDR3 extends over 14 amino acids. From germline, CDR1 is SGHAT and CDR2 FQNNGV. For the CDR3, the DNA is TGTGCCAGCAGTTCCCTCTGGCCGAACACTGAAGCTTTCTTT. This encodes CASSSLWPNTEAFF.

V usage is TRBV11-1 and J usage is TRBJ1-2; D might be TRBD1 (6 bases). Trimming shortened V by 5 bases and J by 0 bases, and 19 bases separated the two germline ends. The CDR3 is 17 residues long. From germline, CDR1 is SGHAT and CDR2 FQDESV (reference sequence). The CDR3 here is CASSRIGTIMANYGYTF. The CDR3 DNA reads TGTGCCAGCAGCCGAATCGGGACAATAATGGCTAACTATGGCTACACCTTC.

The rearrangement links TRBV6-4 to TRBJ2-5; 8 bases align to TRBD2. Looked up from germline, CDR1 is MRHNA and CDR2 is SNTAGT. The CDR3 contains 15 residues. V shed 11 bases, J shed 3 bases, and the junction held 14 bases outside the gene matches. The CDR3 loop reads CAGDRNSGTEETQYF. For the CDR3, the DNA is TGTGCCGGTGACAGGAATAGCGGGACGGAAGAGACCCAGTACTTC.

This clonotype appeared many times. The CDR3 is CASSSPLGRVAEQYF. DNA of the CDR3: TGTGCCAGCAGTTCCCCCTTGGGACGGGTCGCCGAGCAGTACTTC. The chain couples TRBV28 to TRBJ2-7; TRBD1 or TRBD2 may be the D gene (5 bases each). With 4 bases removed from V and 6 bases from J, the gap between germline ends came to 19 bases. The CDR3 length is 15 residues. Germline values: CDR1 MDHEN, CDR2 SYDVKM.

On this clonotype itself: Relative to the germline gene, one junction end is altered; a read error may explain this. The chain couples TRBV11-2 to TRBJ2-6; the D gene is possibly TRBD2 (5 bases). Germline V lookup: CDR1 SGHAT, CDR2 FQNNGV. This CDR3 has 15 residues. The CDR3 bases are TGTGCCACCCAGCGGCTGCGCTCTGGAGCCAACGTCCTGACCTTC. This sequence encodes CATQRLRSGANVLTF.

This clonotype was seen ten or more times. J is TRBJ1-1 and V is TRBV7-9; weak D call: TRBD1 (5 bases). Per germline, CDR1 SEHNR and CDR2 FQNEAQ (reference sequence). Trimming stripped 2 bases from V and 5 bases from J, with 21 bases between. The CDR3 covers 17 residues. CDR3 in DNA: TGTGCCAGCAGCTTACATAAGGGGACGTTCGGGGGGACTGAAGCTTTCTTT. It codes for CASSLHKGTFGGTEAFF.

This clonotype was observed a few times. This CDR3 is CSVDLSRADTNEQFF. CDR3 bases: TGCAGCGTTGATCTATCTAGGGCCGATACCAATGAGCAGTTCTTC. V gene TRBV29-1 combines with J gene TRBJ2-1; D ambiguous. This CDR3 contains 15 residues. Trimming removed 3 bases at V and 6 bases at J, with 18 bases between. From germline, CDR1 is SQVTM and CDR2 ANQGSEA.